The 13 T cell receptor beta chains presented below share a single source sample, sequenced in a study of blood T cells in healthy people across ages. Primed by a sample-barcoded 5' primer and a J-beta primer mix, a second PCR proceeded for about 6 to 12 cycles. Each CDR3 protein is one row after TCRdb ran MiXCR on the 5' RACE reads. There are 1.5 million to 2 million distinct CDR3 sequences in the sample; around 50% occur only once, and approximately 2.1% lies in the top ten. Sequencing was carried out using blood. The origin of the receptors is a woman aged 40 to 50 in good health.

A few counts support this clonotype. The chain couples TRBV5-1 to TRBJ2-6; D is ambiguous. With 3 bases removed from V and 2 bases from J, the gap between germline ends came to 12 bases. There are 16 residues in the CDR3. The germline V gene has CDR1 SGHRS and CDR2 YFSETQ. The CDR3 DNA reads as TGCGCCAGCAGCTCGGGTATGGCAGCTGGGGCCAACGTCCTGACTTTC. Amino acid sequence: CASSSGMAAGANVLTF.

J is TRBJ2-3 and V is TRBV6-5, with a weak D call TRBD2 (7 bases). CDR3 length equals 14 residues. Trimming left V 8 bases short and J 4 bases short, with 16 bases between. The germline V gene has CDR1 MNHEY and CDR2 SVGAGI. CDR3 protein: CASGRGGGADTQYF. CDR3 DNA sequence: TGTGCCAGCGGAAGGGGGGGCGGCGCAGATACGCAGTATTTT.

The count of this clonotype is one. The genes are TRBV2 and TRBJ2-3; TRBD1 matches at 7 bases. The CDR3 sequence is 14 residues long. Germline V gene data show CDR1 as SNHLY and CDR2 as FYNNEI. Trimming removed 4 bases from V and 5 bases from J; junction bases left unmatched: 6. CDR3 sequence: CASSGDRAVDTQYF. CDR3 bases: TGTGCCAGCAGTGGGGACAGAGCGGTAGATACGCAGTATTTT.

V is TRBV15 and J is TRBJ2-5; D remains unclear. Germline CDR1 reads LNHNV; CDR2 reads YYDKDF (reference sequence). CDR3 length: 14 amino acids. V was cut by 0 bases and J by 11 bases, with 16 bases left in between. CDR3 nucleotide sequence: TGTGCCACCAGCAGAGATGTGGGTTTCAATGAGCAGTACTTC. Protein product: CATSRDVGFNEQYF. The full variable domain, with the rest looked up from reference TRBV15 and TRBJ2-5, is DAMVIQNPRYQVTQFGKPVTLSCSQTLNHNVMYWYQQKSSQAPKLLFHYYDKDFNNEADTPDNFQSRRPNTSFCFLDIRSPGLGDTAMYLCATSRDVGFNEQYFGPGTRLLVL.

The V and J genes are TRBV27 and TRBJ2-5; 9 nucleotides agree with TRBD1. Germline assignment: CDR1 MNHEY and CDR2 SMNVEV (reference sequence). The CDR3 spans 17 residues. The V gene end was trimmed by 1 base and the J gene end by 4 bases; junction bases not matched to a gene: 10. CDR3 in amino acids: CASSLYPTGGKRETQYF. In DNA, the CDR3 is TGTGCCAGCAGTTTATACCCGACAGGGGGTAAACGAGAGACCCAGTACTTC.

A few counts support this clonotype. The chain is built from TRBV25-1 and TRBJ1-6; D remains unclear. Germline V gives CDR1 MGHDK, CDR2 SYGVNS. V lost 6 bases and J 7 bases, leaving 10 bases between the germline ends. This CDR3 spans 13 amino acids. DNA for the CDR3: TGTGCCAGCAGGGGGTTGAGGAATTCACCCCTCCACTTT. It translates to CASRGLRNSPLHF.

As regards this clonotype: The final CDR3 position lacks the conserved phenylalanine or tryptophan, pointing to a likely read error. The rearrangement links TRBV7-6 to TRBJ2-1, with D maybe TRBD2 (5 bases). The V end lost 1 base, the J end lost 5 bases, and 12 bases lay between the germline ends. The V gene's germline CDR1 is SGHVS and CDR2 FNYEAQ. This CDR3 has 15 residues. DNA for the CDR3: TGTGCCAGCAGCTTAGTAGGCGGGCAGAACAATGAGCAGTTCTTA. This gives the protein CASSLVGGQNNEQFL.

This clonotype was seen ten or more times. The rearrangement uses TRBV3-1 and TRBJ2-5, with D unresolved. The CDR3 has 12 amino acids. Per germline, CDR1 LGHDT and CDR2 YNNKEL (reference sequence). Trimming removed 6 bases from V and 1 base from J, with 6 bases in between. This chain's CDR3 is CASSQIQETQYF. CDR3 DNA: TGTGCCAGCAGTCAGATCCAAGAGACCCAGTACTTC.

This clonotype was counted a few times. The chain uses TRBV6-6 and TRBJ1-1; D remains ambiguous. The CDR3 totals 13 residues. V lost 5 bases and J 1 base, leaving 8 bases between the germline ends. Germline CDR1 is MNHNY and CDR2 is SVGAGI (reference sequence). The CDR3 DNA reads TGTGCCAGCAGTCTCCAGCAGAACACTGAAGCTTTCTTT. Encoded protein: CASSLQQNTEAFF.

This clonotype was detected only a few times. The V and J genes are TRBV20-1 and TRBJ2-1; the D gene is possibly TRBD1 (5 bases). The CDR3 covers 15 residues. Germline V CDR1 and CDR2: DFQATT, SNEGSKA (reference sequence). Trimming cost V 3 bases and J 0 bases, with 12 bases left between them. The CDR3 loop reads CSARQGGTSYNEQFF. The CDR3 DNA reads TGCAGTGCTAGGCAGGGCGGTACCTCCTACAATGAGCAGTTCTTC.

V gene TRBV6-2 or TRBV6-3 combines with J gene TRBJ2-7; D might be TRBD2 (5 bases). CDR1 and CDR2 (germline): MNHEY, SVGEGT. V lost 4 bases to trimming and J lost 0 bases, with 13 bases between them. This CDR3 is 15 amino acids long. The CDR3 is CASSSRELNSYEQYF. CDR3 coding DNA: TGTGCCAGCAGTTCGAGGGAGTTAAACTCCTACGAGCAGTACTTC.

This clonotype was seen a handful of times. The rearrangement uses TRBV6-5 and TRBJ2-3, with a weak D call TRBD2 (6 bases). Germline lookup yields CDR1 MNHEY and CDR2 SVGAGI. V shed 2 bases and J shed 1 base, with 16 bases lying between them. This CDR3 is 17 amino acids long. CDR3 sequence reads: CASSYEGGPVGTDTQYF. In nucleotides, the CDR3 is TGTGCCAGCAGTTACGAGGGAGGCCCTGTAGGCACAGATACGCAGTATTTT.

The rearrangement joins TRBV13 to TRBJ1-6; TRBD1 agrees at 7 bases. V was clipped by 4 bases and J by 9 bases; unmatched bases: 9. Germline values: CDR1 PRHDT, CDR2 FYEKMQ (reference sequence). The CDR3 runs to 15 residues. The CDR3 spells CASSSRGVRGSPLHF. CDR3 bases: TGTGCCAGCAGCTCCAGGGGGGTACGCGGTTCACCCCTCCACTTT. The full variable domain, with the rest looked up from reference TRBV13 and TRBJ1-6, is AAGVIQSPRHLIKEKRETATLKCYPIPRHDTVYWYQQGPGQDPQFLISFYEKMQSDKGSIPDRFSAQQFSDYHSELNMSSLELGDSALYFCASSSRGVRGSPLHFGNGTRLTVT.